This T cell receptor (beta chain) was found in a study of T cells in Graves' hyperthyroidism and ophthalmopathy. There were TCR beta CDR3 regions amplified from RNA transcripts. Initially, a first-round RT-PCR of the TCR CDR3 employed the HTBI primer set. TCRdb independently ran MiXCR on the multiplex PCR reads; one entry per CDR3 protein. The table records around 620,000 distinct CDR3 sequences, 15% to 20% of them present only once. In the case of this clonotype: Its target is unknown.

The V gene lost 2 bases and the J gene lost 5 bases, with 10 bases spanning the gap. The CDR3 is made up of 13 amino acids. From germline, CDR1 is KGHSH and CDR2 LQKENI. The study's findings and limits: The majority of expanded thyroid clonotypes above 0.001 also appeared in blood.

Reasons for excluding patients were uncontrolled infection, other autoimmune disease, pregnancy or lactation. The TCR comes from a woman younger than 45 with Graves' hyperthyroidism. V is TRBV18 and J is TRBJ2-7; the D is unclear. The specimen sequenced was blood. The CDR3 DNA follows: TGTGCCAGCTCACCATTAGAGATCCACGAGCAGTACTTC. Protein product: CASSPLEIHEQYF.